This TCR beta chain was retrieved from a study of blood T cell repertoires in COVID-19. Study in general: Italy, Spain and the United States were the sources of the convalescent and acute COVID-19 samples.

Trimming at V came to 2 bases and at J to 3 bases, leaving 5 bases not matched to a gene. The CDR3 has 15 residues. Germline lookup yields CDR1 LGHDT and CDR2 YNNKEL (reference sequence). As originally analysed: Amplification with reference gene primers provided the estimates of nucleated cell counts. Sequencing used immunoSEQ multiplex PCR; TCRdb keeps in-frame clones, though not all of them. The V and J calls and clone size were taken over from that table, and D and trimming were inferred from the DNA. The sample consists of around 250,000 clones, roughly 85% of them appearing once. Participants were aged about 18 to 100 years, lived in over 20 US areas, and enrolled virtually. The study assigned cohorts using participant-reported clinical history.

The gene calls are TRBV3-1 (or the pseudogene TRBV3-2) and TRBJ2-7, with 9 bases that match TRBD2. Material for sequencing was PBMCs or T cells enriched from blood (not recorded which). This TCR came from a woman aged 45 to 65 with acute COVID-19. The CDR3 nucleotides read TGTGCCAGCAGCCAACTCCCTAGCGGGGTCTACGAGCAGTACTTC. It codes for CASSQLPSGVYEQYF.